This T cell receptor (beta chain) is from a study of blood T cell repertoires in COVID-19. About the research overall: Samples taken during acute and convalescent COVID-19 were collected in the United States, Italy and Spain. The cDNA or gDNA used as material had been derived from T cells, B-cell-depleted T cells, or PBMCs.

This CDR3 comprises 16 residues. Germline V gives CDR1 LNHNV, CDR2 YYDKDF (reference sequence). V gave up 3 bases and J gave up 4 bases, with 15 bases separating them. In the study's own analysis: Cell counts per sample came from amplifying reference gene primers. Clones were sequenced by immunoSEQ multiplex PCR, and TCRdb holds only the in-frame ones, with some missing. That table supplies the V and J calls and clone size; D and trimming were determined from the DNA. The data contain 200,000 or so clones, approximately 79% of them singletons. The origin of this receptor is a man aged 55 to 69 with active or convalescent COVID-19. The J gene is TRBJ2-2, the V gene TRBV15, with unresolved D. Material for sequencing was peripheral blood. DNA for the CDR3: TGTGCCACCAGCAGGAAGGCTACGTCGGGCACCGGGGAGCTGTTTTTT. It specifies CATSRKATSGTGELFF.